This TCR beta chain stems from a study of blood T cells in healthy people across ages (dated by TCRdb to between 2014 and 2017). Concerning the study at large: Template switching captured roughly one uniquely barcoded TCR beta cDNA molecule per two T cells in model experiments. The donors were split into four age groups: young (average 16 years), middle-aged (about 40), aged (62) and long-lived (roughly 80). To avoid experimental bias, donors of different ages were randomly spread across the sequencing lanes. The study analyzed two additional independent replicas of 1 million unique cDNA reads from the same blood draw for two donors, one aged 18 to 30 and one aged 80 or older. Using deep sequencing normalized with unique cDNA molecular identifiers, the study measured how TCR beta repertoire diversity changes with age. Overall results and qualifications from the work: Estimates of total diversity based on one million sequenced T cells were regarded as lower bounds and as underestimates. Conclusive comparison of naive and antigen-experienced compartments was prevented by the profiling of bulk unsorted PBMCs. As age increased, observed TCR beta diversity per million T cells dropped in a roughly linear way, and a significant reduction was already evident by age about 40. A strong correlation was found between observed TCR beta diversity and the percentage of naive T cells measured by flow cytometry. Compared with the aged group, the long-lived group had more naive CD4+ T cells, fewer expanded clones and increased TCR diversity, suggesting age selection. Donor CMV infection status was unknown, potentially confounding age-related changes in expanded clonotypes.

The donors were about 40 Caucasian individuals from Russia, aged roughly 6 to 100 years, who were systemically healthy. Each donor gave about 9.2 milliliters of peripheral blood, drawn into EDTA-treated Vacutainer tubes. PBMCs were isolated by Ficoll-Paque density-gradient centrifugation, with at least 6 million obtained per sample. Total RNA was extracted from PBMCs with Trizol reagent, with at least 5 micrograms obtained per sample. Naive CD45RAhigh/CD27high T cell percentages were measured by flow cytometry on a PBMC aliquot from every donor. This clonotype has only a few counts. No cognate antigen has been identified for it. No much larger clonotype is one base removed from it; base qualities were not supplied. Libraries were constructed by 5' RACE. Sequencing relied on an Illumina HiSeq 2500. A second PCR of roughly 7 to 11 cycles was performed with a sample-barcoded 5' primer and a J-beta primer mix. A unique molecular identifier was introduced onto each TCR beta cDNA molecule by a template-switch 5' adaptor carrying 12 random nucleotides. At least 2.5 million CDR3-containing paired-end reads were obtained from each sample. First-strand cDNA synthesis was performed from all RNA using the Mint cDNA synthesis kit, with priming by a TRBC-specific oligonucleotide. Following uracil-DNA glycosylase treatment, all cDNA underwent a first 18-cycle PCR with the universal primers M1SS and BC2_uni_R. Per the source publication's procedure: For normalization, 1 million high-quality reads, each with a distinct molecular identifier, were randomly selected from each sample. Reads sharing molecular identifiers were discarded rather than binned into consensus sequences. CDR3 identification, clonotype clustering and error correction used MiTCR with a Q25 quality threshold and the strictest error-elimination algorithm. A nonparametric unseen species model with Euler transformation was used to estimate a lower bound on total TCR beta diversity. TCRdb trimmed public reads at Q25 via fastp, called clones via MiXCR and kept in-frame beta chains. Each entry merges the rows of one CDR3 protein and shows their most common DNA and genes. The V and J calls shown here were made by TCRdb, not taken from the authors' results. The sample table shows under 950,000 distinct CDR3 sequences, and about a fifth are seen once. Jointly, the top ten make up roughly a fifth of the sample.

CDR1 and CDR2 (MRHNA, SNTAGT) derive from the germline V gene. The CDR3 has 13 amino acids, counting the end cysteine and phenylalanine. Solely the CDR3 DNA is kept, with 39 bases framed from the first base. The sequence joins TRBV6-4 to TRBJ2-5; no D gene call is confident. TRBJ2-1 matches the DNA end more closely, so the J call is doubtful. The receptor comes from a man aged 65 to 79 in good health. Sequenced sample: blood. The nucleotide sequence is given as TGTGCCAGCAGTAACCCACCCCTGGGGGAGCAGTTCTTC. Translated, it gives CASSNPPLGEQFF.